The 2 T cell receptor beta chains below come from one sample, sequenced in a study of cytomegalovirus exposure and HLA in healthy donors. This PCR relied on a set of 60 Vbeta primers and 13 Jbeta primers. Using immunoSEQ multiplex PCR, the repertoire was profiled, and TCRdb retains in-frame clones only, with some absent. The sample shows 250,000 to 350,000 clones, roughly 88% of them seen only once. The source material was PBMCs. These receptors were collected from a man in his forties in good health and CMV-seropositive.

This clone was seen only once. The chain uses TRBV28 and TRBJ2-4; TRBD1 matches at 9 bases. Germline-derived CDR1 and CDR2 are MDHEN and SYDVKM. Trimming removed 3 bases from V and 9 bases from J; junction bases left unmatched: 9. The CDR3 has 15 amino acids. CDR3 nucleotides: TGTGCCAGCAGTTTCCGGGACAGGGTTCTACTCATTCAGTACTTC. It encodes CASSFRDRVLLIQYF.

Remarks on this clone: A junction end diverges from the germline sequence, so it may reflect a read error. This chain's CDR3 is CASSIDLGGNPEAFF. Here the CDR3 DNA reads TGTGCCAGTAGTATAGATCTGGGCGGGAACCCTGAAGCTTTCTTT. The chain combines TRBV19 with TRBJ1-1; D is ambiguous. The CDR3 has 15 residues. Germline CDR1 LNHDA, CDR2 SQIVND (reference sequence).